This entry features one T cell receptor (beta chain) sequence. The data were taken from a study of blood T cell repertoires in COVID-19. About the study: Italy, Spain and the United States were the sources of the convalescent and acute COVID-19 samples. T cells, B-cell-depleted T cells, or PBMCs provided the cDNA or gDNA that served as material.

CDR1 and CDR2 from the germline V gene are SGDLS and YYNGEE. CDR3 size: 13 residues. The V end lost 0 bases, the J end lost 7 bases, and 10 bases lay between the germline ends. In the original workflow: Reference gene primer amplification gave nucleated cell count estimates. Produced via immunoSEQ multiplex PCR; TCRdb's table is partial and in-frame only. V, J and clone size reflect that table, while D and trimming were determined from the DNA. The repertoire includes roughly 250,000 clones, around 89% of them detected once, and around 0.8% sits in the top ten. Sequenced material: peripheral blood. The rearrangement joins TRBV9 to TRBJ1-1; a weak D match, TRBD1 (5 bases). The TCR originated in a man aged 25-45 years with acute or convalescent COVID-19. The CDR3 coding sequence is TGTGCCAGCAGCGTAGGGGGGACTTATGAAGCTTTCTTT. It yields the protein CASSVGGTYEAFF.